The clone carrying this TCR beta chain was seen a handful of times. What it binds is not known. The sample originates from a study of early T cells in non-severe SARS-CoV-2 infection. Turning to the study itself: Unpaired chains resulted from sequencing bulk RNA of unsorted whole blood. Overall study findings and caveats: In VDJdb matching, anti-spike CD8 responses were favored while private and CD4 specificities went missing.

In germline, CDR1 is SQVTM, CDR2 ANQGSEA. V gave up 6 bases and J gave up 7 bases, with 13 bases separating them. The CDR3 runs 11 residues. Attached unique molecular identifiers marked individual cDNA molecules. TCRdb passed the 5' RACE reads through MiXCR, listing each CDR3 protein once. Here the sample spans about 59,000 distinct CDR3 sequences, around 13% being singletons. This sequence joins TRBV29-1 and TRBJ2-7, with D hard to call. The source material was whole blood. The clonotype comes from an adult who was a healthcare worker with PCR-confirmed SARS-CoV-2 infection or an uninfected control (not recorded which). The CDR3 reads CSVSHLGEQYF. CDR3 nucleotides: TGCAGCGTGTCCCACCTGGGAGAGCAGTACTTC.